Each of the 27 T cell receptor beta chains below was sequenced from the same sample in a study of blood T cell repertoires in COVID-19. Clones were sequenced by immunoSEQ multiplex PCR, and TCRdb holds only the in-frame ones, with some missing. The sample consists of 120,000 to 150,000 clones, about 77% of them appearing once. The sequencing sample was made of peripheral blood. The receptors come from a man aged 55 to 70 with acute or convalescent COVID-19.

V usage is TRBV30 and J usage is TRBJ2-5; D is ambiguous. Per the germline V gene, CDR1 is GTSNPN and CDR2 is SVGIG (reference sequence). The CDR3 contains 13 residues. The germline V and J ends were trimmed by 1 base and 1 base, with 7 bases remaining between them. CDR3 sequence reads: CAWSGAVQETQYF. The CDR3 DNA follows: TGTGCCTGGAGTGGCGCGGTCCAAGAGACCCAGTACTTC.

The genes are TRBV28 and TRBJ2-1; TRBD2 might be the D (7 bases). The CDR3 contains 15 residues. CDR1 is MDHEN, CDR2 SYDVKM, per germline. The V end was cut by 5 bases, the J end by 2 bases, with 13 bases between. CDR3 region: CASSQGGGPYNEQFF. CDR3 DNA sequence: TGTGCCAGCAGTCAGGGAGGGGGACCCTACAATGAGCAGTTCTTC.

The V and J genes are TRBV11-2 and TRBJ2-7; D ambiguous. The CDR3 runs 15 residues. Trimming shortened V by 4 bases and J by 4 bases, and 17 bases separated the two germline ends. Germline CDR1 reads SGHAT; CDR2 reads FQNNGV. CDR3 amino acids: CASSSIAYADYEQYF. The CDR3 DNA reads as TGTGCCAGCAGCTCGATAGCTTATGCCGATTACGAGCAGTACTTC.

The DNA for the CDR3 is TGTGCCATCAGTAACGAACAGGTCGGGGGGATGAACACTGAAGCTTTCTTT. Its protein is CAISNEQVGGMNTEAFF. The chain recombines TRBV10-3 with TRBJ1-1; tentatively, D is TRBD1 (5 bases). Germline V gene data show CDR1 as ENHRY and CDR2 as SYGVKD. The CDR3 is made up of 17 amino acids. Trimming shortened V by 5 bases and J by 0 bases, and 19 bases separated the two germline ends.

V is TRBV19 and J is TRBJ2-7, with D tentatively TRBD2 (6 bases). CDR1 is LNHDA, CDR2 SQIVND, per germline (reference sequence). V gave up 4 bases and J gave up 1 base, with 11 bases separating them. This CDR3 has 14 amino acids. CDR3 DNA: TGTGCCAGTAGTAGGGACTGGTATTCCTACGAGCAGTACTTC. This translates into CASSRDWYSYEQYF.

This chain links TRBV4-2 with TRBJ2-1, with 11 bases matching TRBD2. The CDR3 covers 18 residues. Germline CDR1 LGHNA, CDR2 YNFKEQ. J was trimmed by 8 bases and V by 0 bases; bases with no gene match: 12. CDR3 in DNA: TGTGCCAGCAGCCAAGATCTACTAGCGGGAGTTTATGGCGATGAGCAGTTCTTC. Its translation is CASSQDLLAGVYGDEQFF.

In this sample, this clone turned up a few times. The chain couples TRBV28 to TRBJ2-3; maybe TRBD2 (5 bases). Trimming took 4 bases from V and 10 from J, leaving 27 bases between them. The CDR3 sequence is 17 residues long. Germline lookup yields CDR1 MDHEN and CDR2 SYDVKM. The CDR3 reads CASSSSKAETTPISQYF. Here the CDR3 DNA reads TGTGCCAGCAGTTCATCTAAAGCGGAAACGACTCCAATTTCGCAGTATTTT.

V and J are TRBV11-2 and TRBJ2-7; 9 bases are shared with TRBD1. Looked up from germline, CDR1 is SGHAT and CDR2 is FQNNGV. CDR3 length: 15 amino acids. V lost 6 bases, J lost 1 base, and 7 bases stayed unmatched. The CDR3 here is CASRGDREYSYEQYF. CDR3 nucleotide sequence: TGTGCCAGCAGGGGGGACAGGGAATATTCCTACGAGCAGTACTTC.

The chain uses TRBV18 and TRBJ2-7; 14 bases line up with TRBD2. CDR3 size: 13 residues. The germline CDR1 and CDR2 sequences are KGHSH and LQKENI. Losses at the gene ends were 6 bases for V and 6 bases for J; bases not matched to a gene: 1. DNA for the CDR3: TGTGCCAGCTCCGGACTAGCGGGAGGCGAGCAGTACTTC. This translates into CASSGLAGGEQYF.

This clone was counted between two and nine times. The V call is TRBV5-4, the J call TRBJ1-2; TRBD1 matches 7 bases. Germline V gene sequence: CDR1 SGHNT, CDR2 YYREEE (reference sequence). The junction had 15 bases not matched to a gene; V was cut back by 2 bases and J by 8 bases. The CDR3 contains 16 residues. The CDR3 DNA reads TGTGCCAGCAGCTTACCGAACCCAGACAGGGTTAGGGGCTACACCTTC. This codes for CASSLPNPDRVRGYTF.

The CDR3 DNA follows: TGTGCCAGCCTAGACAGCCCTGGAAACACCATATATTTT. Protein sequence: CASLDSPGNTIYF. J is TRBJ1-3 and V is TRBV6-5; possible D gene TRBD1, 5 bases. CDR1 is MNHEY, CDR2 SVGAGI, per germline. The CDR3 contains 13 residues. Trimming removed 8 bases at V and 2 bases at J, with 10 bases between.

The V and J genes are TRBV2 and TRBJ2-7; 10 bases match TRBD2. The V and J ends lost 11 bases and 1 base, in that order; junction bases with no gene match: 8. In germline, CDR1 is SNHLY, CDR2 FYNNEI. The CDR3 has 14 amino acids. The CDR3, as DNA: TGTGCCGTTAGCGGGACTAGCGTTTCCTACGAGCAGTACTTC. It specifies CAVSGTSVSYEQYF.

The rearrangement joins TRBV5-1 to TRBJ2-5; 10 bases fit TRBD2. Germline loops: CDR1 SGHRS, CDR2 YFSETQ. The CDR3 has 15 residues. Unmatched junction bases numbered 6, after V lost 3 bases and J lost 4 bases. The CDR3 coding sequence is TGCGCCAGCAGCTACCAGGAGCGGGAGGGAGAGACCCAGTACTTC. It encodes CASSYQEREGETQYF.

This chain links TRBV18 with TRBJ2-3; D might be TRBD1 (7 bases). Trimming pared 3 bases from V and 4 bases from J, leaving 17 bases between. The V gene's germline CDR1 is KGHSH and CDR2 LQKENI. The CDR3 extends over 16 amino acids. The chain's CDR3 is CASSPFQGGGADTQYF. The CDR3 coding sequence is TGTGCCAGCTCACCCTTCCAAGGGGGCGGGGCAGATACGCAGTATTTT.

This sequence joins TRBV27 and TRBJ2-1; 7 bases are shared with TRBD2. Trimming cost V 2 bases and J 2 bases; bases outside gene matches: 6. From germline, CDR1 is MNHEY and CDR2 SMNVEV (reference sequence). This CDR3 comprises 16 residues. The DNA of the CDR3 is TGTGCCAGCAGTTTAAGGGCGGGAGCGACCTACAATGAGCAGTTCTTC. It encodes CASSLRAGATYNEQFF.

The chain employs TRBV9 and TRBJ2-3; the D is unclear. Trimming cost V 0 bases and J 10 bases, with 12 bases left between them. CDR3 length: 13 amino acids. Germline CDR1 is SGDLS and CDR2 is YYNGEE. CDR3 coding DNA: TGTGCCAGCAGCGTAGGATTAGAGCCCCCGCAGTATTTT. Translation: CASSVGLEPPQYF.

The CDR3 sequence is CATSGTGHGFQPQHF. CDR3 DNA: TGTGCCACCAGTGGAACAGGACACGGATTTCAGCCCCAGCATTTT. V and J are TRBV24-1 and TRBJ1-5; possible D gene TRBD1, 5 bases. The V end was cut by 5 bases, the J end by 6 bases, with 16 bases between. Germline CDR1 reads KGHDR; CDR2 reads SFDVKD. This CDR3 has 15 amino acids.

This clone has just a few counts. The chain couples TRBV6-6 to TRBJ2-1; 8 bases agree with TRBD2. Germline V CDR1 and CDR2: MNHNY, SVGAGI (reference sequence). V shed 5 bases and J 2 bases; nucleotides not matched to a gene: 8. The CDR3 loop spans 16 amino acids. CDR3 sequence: CASSRLASRTYNEQFF. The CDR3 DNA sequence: TGTGCCAGCAGTCGACTAGCGTCCCGGACCTACAATGAGCAGTTCTTC.

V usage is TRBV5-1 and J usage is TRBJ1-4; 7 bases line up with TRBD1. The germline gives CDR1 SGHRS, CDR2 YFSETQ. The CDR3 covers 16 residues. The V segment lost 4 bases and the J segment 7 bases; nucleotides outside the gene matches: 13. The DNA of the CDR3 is TGCGCCAGCAGCCCCGAACCGACAGGGCGGAGTGAAAAACTGTTTTTT. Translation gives CASSPEPTGRSEKLFF.

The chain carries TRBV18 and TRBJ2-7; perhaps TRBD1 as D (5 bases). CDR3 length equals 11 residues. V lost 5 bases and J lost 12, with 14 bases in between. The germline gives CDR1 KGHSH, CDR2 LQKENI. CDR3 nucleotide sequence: TGTGCCAGCTCATCGTTAGGGGTTTGGTACTTC. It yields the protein CASSSLGVWYF.

CDR3 sequence: CASSSPWTENTEAFF. The CDR3 DNA is TGTGCCAGCAGCAGCCCCTGGACAGAGAACACTGAAGCTTTCTTT. The rearrangement joins TRBV28 to TRBJ1-1; D is perhaps TRBD1 (6 bases). The CDR3 runs 15 residues. V gave up 6 bases and J gave up 1 base, with 15 bases separating them. CDR1 is MDHEN and CDR2 is SYDVKM in the germline V gene.

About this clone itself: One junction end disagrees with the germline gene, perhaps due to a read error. CDR3 nucleotide sequence: TGTGCTAGCAGCTTATTCGGCGGATCAGATACGCAGTATTTT. This encodes CASSLFGGSDTQYF. The chain is built from TRBV7-7 and TRBJ2-3; no definite D call. CDR3 length: 14 residues. Germline CDR1 and CDR2: SSHAT and FNYEAQ (reference sequence).

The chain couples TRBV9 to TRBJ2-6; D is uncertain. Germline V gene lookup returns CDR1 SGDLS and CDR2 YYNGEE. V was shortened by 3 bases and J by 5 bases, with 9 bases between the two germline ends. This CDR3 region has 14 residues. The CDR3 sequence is CASSAYERANVLTF. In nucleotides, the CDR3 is TGTGCCAGCAGCGCATACGAGCGGGCCAACGTCCTGACTTTC.

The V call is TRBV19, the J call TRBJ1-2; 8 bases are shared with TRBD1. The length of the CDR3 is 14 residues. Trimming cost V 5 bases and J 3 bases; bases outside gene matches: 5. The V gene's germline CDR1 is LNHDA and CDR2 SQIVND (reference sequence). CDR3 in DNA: TGTGCCAGTAGTGTAAACAGGGGGGACTATGGCTACACCTTC. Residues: CASSVNRGDYGYTF.

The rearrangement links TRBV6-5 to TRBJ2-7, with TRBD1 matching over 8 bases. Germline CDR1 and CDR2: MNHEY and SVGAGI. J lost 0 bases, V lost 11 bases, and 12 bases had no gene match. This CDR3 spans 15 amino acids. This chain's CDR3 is CALHSWGTGSYEQYF. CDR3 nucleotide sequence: TGTGCCTTACACTCTTGGGGGACAGGCTCCTACGAGCAGTACTTC.

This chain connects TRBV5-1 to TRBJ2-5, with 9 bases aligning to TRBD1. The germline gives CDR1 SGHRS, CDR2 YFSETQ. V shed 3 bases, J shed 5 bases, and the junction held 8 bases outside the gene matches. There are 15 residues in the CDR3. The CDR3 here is CASSWSTGGRETQYF. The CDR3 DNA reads TGCGCCAGCAGCTGGTCCACAGGGGGCCGGGAGACCCAGTACTTC.

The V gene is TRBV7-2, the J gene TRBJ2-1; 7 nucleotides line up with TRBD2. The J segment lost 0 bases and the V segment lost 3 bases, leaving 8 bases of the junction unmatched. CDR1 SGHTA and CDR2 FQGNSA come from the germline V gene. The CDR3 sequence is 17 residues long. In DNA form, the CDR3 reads TGTGCCAGCAGCTTCACCGGGACTACGAGCTCCTACAATGAGCAGTTCTTC. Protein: CASSFTGTTSSYNEQFF.